These 17 T cell receptor beta chains came from one sample sequenced in a study of CD8+ T cells in alopecia areata. After isolation, RNA underwent reverse transcription to generate cDNA as the sequencing template. The assay was immunoSEQ multiplex PCR, and TCRdb's table has in-frame clones only and misses some. Of more than 90,000 clones listed, 55% to 70% are singletons. Input material: CD4+ T cells sorted from blood. The receptors were sampled from a human donor in good health.

This clone was observed a few times. The V gene is TRBV29-1, the J gene TRBJ2-1, with 7 positions matching TRBD1. Looked up from germline, CDR1 is SQVTM and CDR2 is ANQGSEA. CDR3 length: 13 amino acids. The V segment lost 8 bases and the J segment 9 bases; nucleotides outside the gene matches: 13. The CDR3 DNA follows: TGCAGCACTCCGGGACAGTCTCTCTTTGAGCAGTTCTTC. Amino acid sequence: CSTPGQSLFEQFF.

The genes are TRBV5-1 and TRBJ1-2, with D perhaps matching TRBD1 (6 bases). CDR1 is SGHRS, CDR2 YFSETQ, per germline. The CDR3 covers 13 residues. Trimming removed 5 bases at V and 6 bases at J, with 14 bases between. Here the CDR3 DNA reads TGCGCCAGCAGTTGGGGGGCCACCGATGGCTACACCTTC. Protein product: CASSWGATDGYTF.

With respect to this clone: A read error may account for a junction end that differs from germline. For the CDR3, the DNA is TGTGCCATCACTGAGGGGAGGAATTCACCCCTCCACTTT. The encoded protein is CAITEGRNSPLHF. The V and J genes are TRBV10-3 and TRBJ1-6, with D maybe TRBD1 (5 bases). There are 13 residues in the CDR3. CDR1 is ENHRY and CDR2 is SYGVKD in the germline V gene.

The chain joins TRBV7-9 to TRBJ2-7; unclear D gene. CDR3 length: 13 amino acids. The V end lost 6 bases, the J end lost 7 bases, and 16 bases lay between the germline ends. Germline V gene sequence: CDR1 SEHNR, CDR2 FQNEAQ (reference sequence). CDR3 sequence (DNA): TGTGCCAGCAGTATTACGCAGGTGTCAGAGCAGTACTTC. The encoded protein is CASSITQVSEQYF. Variable domain in full (rest from reference TRBV7-9 and TRBJ2-7): DTGVSQNPRHKITKRGQNVTFRCDPISEHNRLYWYRQTLGQGPEFLTYFQNEAQLEKSRLLSDRFSAERPKGSFSTLEIQRTEQGDSAMYLCASSITQVSEQYFGPGTRLTVT.

The V and J genes are TRBV5-1 and TRBJ2-2; D call uncertain. The germline CDR1 and CDR2 sequences are SGHRS and YFSETQ. CDR3 length equals 13 residues. V dropped 6 bases and J dropped 4 bases, with 10 bases sitting between them. The CDR3: CASTQRVTGELFF. The CDR3 DNA reads TGCGCCAGCACACAGCGCGTCACCGGGGAGCTGTTTTTT.

This clone occurred once. The chain is built from TRBV9 and TRBJ2-2; 9 bases fit TRBD1. V was clipped by 3 bases and J by 6 bases; unmatched bases: 9. The CDR3 runs 16 residues. Germline lookup yields CDR1 SGDLS and CDR2 YYNGEE. The CDR3 nucleotides read TGTGCCAGCAGCGCAGGGACAGGGATCATCGCCGGGGAGCTGTTTTTT. This sequence encodes CASSAGTGIIAGELFF.

This clone occurred a few times. This sequence joins TRBV11-2 and TRBJ2-5, with D uncertain. Germline loops: CDR1 SGHAT, CDR2 FQNNGV. The length of the CDR3 is 11 residues. With 3 bases removed from V and 2 bases from J, the gap between germline ends came to 1 base. As DNA, the CDR3 is TGTGCCAGCAGCTTTCAAGAGACCCAGTACTTC. As protein: CASSFQETQYF. Complete variable domain (other parts from reference TRBV11-2 and TRBJ2-5): EAGVAQSPRYKIIEKRQSVAFWCNPISGHATLYWYQQILGQGPKLLIQFQNNGVVDDSQLPKDRFSAERLKGVDSTLKIQPAKLEDSAVYLCASSFQETQYFGPGTRLLVL.

The chain couples TRBV10-3 to TRBJ2-1; D is perhaps TRBD1 (5 bases). CDR3 size: 12 residues. V was trimmed by 6 bases and J by 7 bases, leaving 10 bases between them. From germline, CDR1 is ENHRY and CDR2 SYGVKD. In DNA form, the CDR3 reads TGTGCCATCAGAGAAACAGGAAATGAGCAGTTCTTC. Protein sequence: CAIRETGNEQFF.

This sequence joins TRBV2 and TRBJ2-7; 12 nucleotides agree with TRBD2. V shed 6 bases and J 3 bases; nucleotides not matched to a gene: 9. There are 16 residues in the CDR3. Germline CDR1 SNHLY, CDR2 FYNNEI. CDR3: CASRGSRLAGDYEQYF. The CDR3 DNA follows: TGTGCCAGCAGGGGGTCGCGACTAGCGGGAGACTACGAGCAGTACTTC.

The rearrangement joins TRBV27 to TRBJ2-1; TRBD1 aligns across 9 bases. CDR3 length: 13 residues. The V gene end was trimmed by 5 bases and the J gene end by 12 bases; junction bases not matched to a gene: 8. From germline, CDR1 is MNHEY and CDR2 SMNVEV (reference sequence). CDR3 DNA sequence: TGTGCCAGCAGTACTACAGGGGGCGACTGGCAGTTCTTC. This translates into CASSTTGGDWQFF.

This clone was seen many times. The chain combines TRBV19 with TRBJ2-7; TRBD1 aligns across 9 bases. Trimming took 5 bases from V and 3 from J; bases not matched to a gene: 5. The CDR3 consists of 14 residues. The germline V gene encodes CDR1 LNHDA and CDR2 SQIVND (reference sequence). The DNA for the CDR3 is TGTGCCAGTAGTGGTTCGGGACAGGGCTACGAGCAGTACTTC. It specifies CASSGSGQGYEQYF.

This chain uses TRBV7-2 with TRBJ1-2; no reliable D call. The V and J ends lost 5 bases and 1 base respectively, with 11 bases between them. From germline, CDR1 is SGHTA and CDR2 FQGNSA. The CDR3 has 14 amino acids. The CDR3 nucleotides read TGTGCCAGCAGCCCCCCTGTGCGTAACTATGGCTACACCTTC. Translation gives CASSPPVRNYGYTF.

The chain carries TRBV5-1 and TRBJ2-2; maybe TRBD1 (5 bases). The CDR3 has 16 amino acids. The germline V gene has CDR1 SGHRS and CDR2 YFSETQ. V lost 0 bases to trimming and J lost 0 bases, with 9 bases between them. The CDR3 loop reads CASSLEARANTGELFF. The CDR3 DNA reads as TGCGCCAGCAGCTTGGAAGCCAGGGCGAACACCGGGGAGCTGTTTTTT.

This clone showed up just once. The V call is TRBV29-1, the J call TRBJ1-5; no definite D call. The CDR3 is made up of 13 amino acids. Germline CDR1 and CDR2: SQVTM and ANQGSEA. The CDR3 region has the DNA TGCAGTCCCCGGCCCCGTAGCAATCAGCCCCAGCATTTT. Encoded protein: CSPRPRSNQPQHF.

The chain employs TRBV7-2 and TRBJ2-5; D ambiguous. Per germline, CDR1 SGHTA and CDR2 FQGNSA. V shed 9 bases and J shed 7 bases, with 9 bases lying between them. This CDR3 is 10 amino acids long. This CDR3 reads CASGVGTQYF. The CDR3, as DNA: TGTGCCAGTGGGGTGGGGACCCAGTACTTC.

The chain has TRBV6-1 and TRBJ1-1; TRBD1 matches 7 bases. The V gene's germline CDR1 is MNHNS and CDR2 SASEGT. The CDR3 runs 15 residues. J was trimmed by 4 bases and V by 6 bases; bases with no gene match: 11. CDR3 region: CASSSKTGRSTEAFF. CDR3 nucleotide sequence: TGTGCCAGCAGCTCCAAGACAGGGCGAAGCACTGAAGCTTTCTTT.

The gene calls are TRBV6-5 and TRBJ1-4; no reliable D call. Trimming stripped 0 bases from V and 8 bases from J, with 16 bases between. The germline V gene encodes CDR1 MNHEY and CDR2 SVGAGI. CDR3 length: 16 amino acids. The CDR3 sequence is CASSYSEARVGEKLFF. The CDR3 region has the DNA TGTGCCAGCAGTTACTCGGAAGCGAGGGTTGGGGAAAAACTGTTTTTT.